Following are 20 T cell receptor beta chains from one sample sequenced in a study of identical twins. TCRdb re-analysed the 5' RACE reads in MiXCR, keeping a single row per CDR3 protein. The sample shows about 720,000 distinct CDR3 sequences, roughly 20% of them seen only once. This same sample was also part of a study on T cells expressing NK-cell markers.

Source material: PBMCs. All receptors come from a woman in her late teens or twenties in good health.

This clonotype appeared a few times. This chain connects TRBV9 to TRBJ2-6; TRBD2 agrees at 7 bases. The CDR3 contains 16 residues. J gave up 1 base and V 6 bases, and 7 bases lay outside the gene matches. CDR1 is SGDLS, CDR2 YYNGEE, per germline. The CDR3 sequence: CASKGLVGSGANVLTF. The CDR3 DNA sequence: TGTGCCAGCAAAGGACTAGTAGGGTCTGGGGCCAACGTCCTGACTTTC.

This chain connects TRBV19 to TRBJ2-7, with TRBD2 matching over 14 bases. CDR1 and CDR2 from the germline V gene are LNHDA and SQIVND (reference sequence). With V trimmed by 3 bases and J by 5 bases, 6 bases remained unmatched. This CDR3 is 16 amino acids long. CDR3 sequence (DNA): TGTGCCAGTAGTATTCGGACTAGCGGGGGGTTACACGAGCAGTACTTC. Translated: CASSIRTSGGLHEQYF.

At least ten counts were recorded for this clonotype. V gene TRBV20-1 combines with J gene TRBJ1-2; 7 bases line up with TRBD1. CDR1 is DFQATT, CDR2 SNEGSKA, per germline (reference sequence). This CDR3 comprises 18 residues. After removal of 3 bases from V and 5 bases from J, the junction contained 21 bases not matched to a gene. The CDR3 protein is CSASPTRGTVARGYGYTF. CDR3 nucleotide sequence: TGCAGTGCTAGCCCCACCCGCGGGACAGTAGCCAGGGGATATGGCTACACCTTC.

This clonotype was detected only a few times. The V call is TRBV6-1, the J call TRBJ1-2; 9 nucleotides align to TRBD1. After removal of 8 bases from V and 2 bases from J, the junction contained 12 bases not matched to a gene. There are 16 residues in the CDR3. From germline, CDR1 is MNHNS and CDR2 SASEGT. The chain's CDR3 is CASRTEGQGGNYGYTF. Written as DNA, the CDR3 is TGTGCCAGCCGAACCGAGGGACAGGGAGGGAACTATGGCTACACCTTC.

As to this clonotype: A junction boundary mismatches the germline segment, possibly from a read error. The chain joins TRBV5-5 to TRBJ2-7; 9 bases map to TRBD1. The length of the CDR3 is 13 residues. Germline CDR1 is SGHKS and CDR2 is YYEKEE (reference sequence). CDR3 sequence (DNA): TGTGCCAGCAGCCTCACCACCGGGACAGGGACCCCTTTC. Protein product: CASSLTTGTGTPF.

The V and J genes are TRBV7-6 and TRBJ2-3; 7 bases agree with TRBD1. Unmatched junction bases numbered 9, after V lost 1 base and J lost 2 bases. Germline V gene data show CDR1 as SGHVS and CDR2 as FNYEAQ. The CDR3 extends over 17 amino acids. CDR3 sequence (DNA): TGTGCCAGCAGCTTAGGGGGACCGGGACAGTTCACAGATACGCAGTATTTT. Protein: CASSLGGPGQFTDTQYF.

This rearrangement joins TRBV20-1 to TRBJ2-1; 10 positions agree with TRBD2. The V gene end was trimmed by 5 bases and the J gene end by 4 bases; junction bases not matched to a gene: 8. Germline-derived CDR1 and CDR2 are DFQATT and SNEGSKA (reference sequence). The CDR3 runs 15 residues. As DNA, the CDR3 is TGCAGTGCTCAGCGAACTAGCGGGGATTACAATGAGCAGTTCTTC. This encodes CSAQRTSGDYNEQFF.

V usage is TRBV9 and J usage is TRBJ2-2; D may be TRBD1 (5 bases). This CDR3 contains 16 residues. Germline CDR1 reads SGDLS; CDR2 reads YYNGEE. Deletions cut 2 bases from V and 0 bases from J, with 11 bases between. DNA for the CDR3: TGTGCCAGCAGCGTCATACCAGGGACGAACACCGGGGAGCTGTTTTTT. This gives the protein CASSVIPGTNTGELFF.

The V call is TRBV30, the J call TRBJ2-1, with unresolved D. Germline V gives CDR1 GTSNPN, CDR2 SVGIG (reference sequence). CDR3 length equals 16 residues. Trimming removed 0 bases at V and 0 bases at J, with 12 bases between. CDR3 protein: CAWSVGRPSSYNEQFF. The CDR3 DNA reads as TGTGCCTGGAGTGTAGGACGACCCAGCTCCTACAATGAGCAGTTCTTC.

V and J are TRBV12-3 or TRBV12-4 and TRBJ2-1; 9 bases are a match to TRBD2. This CDR3 is built from 15 residues. The V gene end was trimmed by 3 bases and the J gene end by 6 bases; junction bases not matched to a gene: 6. The CDR3 here is CASSLWAGGLNEQFF. CDR3 DNA: TGTGCCAGCAGTTTGTGGGCGGGAGGGCTCAATGAGCAGTTCTTC.

This clonotype has more than one count but fewer than ten. CDR3 nucleotide sequence: TGCGCCAGCAGCCACCCCCGGGGGGACGGGAAATACAATGAGCAGTTCTTC. This codes for CASSHPRGDGKYNEQFF. The chain uses TRBV4-1 and TRBJ2-1; 7 nucleotides align to TRBD2. Germline V lookup: CDR1 MGHRA, CDR2 YSYEKL. V lost 3 bases and J lost 4; bases outside the gene matches: 12. The CDR3 runs to 17 residues.

This clonotype turned up a few times. The J gene is TRBJ2-3, the V gene TRBV18, with a tentative D call TRBD2 (5 bases). The CDR3 is made up of 17 amino acids. The V gene's germline CDR1 is KGHSH and CDR2 LQKENI. Deletions cut 3 bases from V and 0 bases from J, with 16 bases between. DNA of the CDR3: TGTGCCAGCTCACCTGTTCGTTCAGCGGCTAGCACAGATACGCAGTATTTT. Protein sequence: CASSPVRSAASTDTQYF. Full variable domain (missing parts from reference TRBV18 and TRBJ2-3): NAGVMQNPRHLVRRRGQEARLRCSPMKGHSHVYWYRQLPEEGLKFMVYLQKENIIDESGMPKERFSAEFPKEGPSILRIQQVVRGDSAAYFCASSPVRSAASTDTQYFGPGTRLTVL.

The chain links TRBV20-1 to TRBJ2-5; perhaps D is TRBD1 or TRBD2 (6 bases each). V dropped 1 base and J dropped 4 bases, with 16 bases sitting between them. CDR3 length: 15 amino acids. The germline gives CDR1 DFQATT, CDR2 SNEGSKA (reference sequence). The CDR3 here is CSARVATGRGETQYF. CDR3 sequence (DNA): TGCAGTGCTAGAGTGGCAACAGGGCGGGGAGAGACCCAGTACTTC.

The rearrangement uses TRBV5-1 and TRBJ2-3, with D tentatively TRBD1 or TRBD2 (6 bases each). This CDR3 contains 16 residues. Germline V CDR1 and CDR2: SGHRS, YFSETQ. V was shortened by 5 bases and J by 1 base, with 17 bases between the two germline ends. The CDR3 bases are TGCGCCAGCAGTCCGACTGCCGGGGGCCGCACAGATACGCAGTATTTT. It yields the protein CASSPTAGGRTDTQYF.

This chain uses TRBV12-3 or TRBV12-4 with TRBJ2-2; D gene uncertain. The CDR3 consists of 14 residues. Trimming pared 7 bases from V and 1 base from J, leaving 10 bases between. The CDR3 region has the DNA TGTGCCAGCACCCTTCGACAGAACACCGGGGAGCTGTTTTTT. Encoded protein: CASTLRQNTGELFF.

The chain is built from TRBV20-1 and TRBJ1-1, with a weak D call TRBD1 (6 bases). Germline V lookup: CDR1 DFQATT, CDR2 SNEGSKA (reference sequence). V dropped 3 bases and J dropped 1 base, with 12 bases sitting between them. CDR3 length: 14 residues. The CDR3 protein is CSASKGHGNTEAFF. The CDR3 nucleotides are TGCAGTGCTAGTAAGGGACACGGGAACACTGAAGCTTTCTTT.

This clonotype was observed a handful of times. V and J are TRBV5-1 and TRBJ2-7; 8 positions agree with TRBD2. Germline V gene data show CDR1 as SGHRS and CDR2 as YFSETQ. The CDR3 loop spans 14 amino acids. The junction had 8 bases not matched to a gene; V was cut back by 7 bases and J by 2 bases. Here the CDR3 reads CASGSGALTYEQYF. The CDR3 coding sequence is TGCGCCAGCGGTAGCGGGGCTCTAACCTACGAGCAGTACTTC.

This clonotype has just a few counts. The rearrangement links TRBV12-3 or TRBV12-4 to TRBJ1-1; 9 bases map to TRBD1. V shed 1 base, J shed 1 base, and the junction held 4 bases outside the gene matches. The CDR3 is made up of 16 amino acids. Here the CDR3 reads CASSLERTGANTEAFF. The CDR3 bases are TGTGCCAGCAGTTTAGAAAGGACAGGGGCGAACACTGAAGCTTTCTTT.

The genes are TRBV7-2 and TRBJ1-3; no firm D call. CDR3 length equals 13 residues. Germline lookup yields CDR1 SGHTA and CDR2 FQGNSA. V was cut by 5 bases and J by 4 bases, with 9 bases left in between. CDR3 in DNA: TGTGCCAGCAGCCCTTCGGAGGGAAACACCATATATTTT. Translation gives CASSPSEGNTIYF.

This clonotype occurred a few times. V gene TRBV21-1 combines with J gene TRBJ2-5; TRBD2 reflects the table's D call only, with no check against the DNA. TRBV21-1 is noted as a pseudogene. This CDR3 contains 16 residues. The CDR3 sequence is CASSWRTSGGAETQYF. The CDR3 nucleotides read TGTGCCAGCAGCTGGCGGACTAGCGGGGGGGCAGAGACCCAGTACTTC.